This T cell receptor beta chain is drawn from a study of blood T cells in healthy people across ages (dated by TCRdb to the mid-2010s). Background on the whole study: Template switching captured roughly one uniquely barcoded TCR beta cDNA molecule per two T cells in model experiments. To track age-related changes in TCR beta repertoire diversity, the study relied on deep sequencing normalized with unique cDNA molecular identifiers. Four age groups were formed from the donors: young (average roughly 15 years), middle-aged (approximately 40), aged (62) and long-lived (82). To avoid experimental bias, donors of different ages were spread randomly across the sequencing lanes. Using the same blood draw, the study looked at two additional independent replicas of 1 million unique cDNA reads for two donors, one aged 18 to 30 and the other aged 80 or older.

General study outcomes and caveats: Bulk unsorted PBMC profiling prevented conclusive comparison of naive and antigen-experienced compartments. Estimates of total diversity from one million sequenced T cells were regarded as lower bounds and underestimates. A strong correlation was found between observed TCR beta diversity and the percentage of naive T cells measured by flow cytometry. Because the CMV infection status of the donors was unknown, age-related changes in expanded clonotypes may potentially have been confounded. Compared with the aged group, more naive CD4+ T cells, fewer expanded clones and increased TCR diversity were shown by the long-lived group, suggesting age selection. As age increased, observed TCR beta diversity per million T cells dropped in a roughly linear way, and a significant reduction was already evident by age 40.

This clonotype was detected only a few times. What antigen it recognizes has not been identified. No much larger clone exists at a distance of one base, and base qualities are not known. The donors were roughly 40 Caucasian individuals from Russia, aged roughly 6 to 100 years, who were systemically healthy. Around 10 milliliters of peripheral blood were collected from each donor into EDTA-treated Vacutainer tubes. Ficoll-Paque density-gradient centrifugation was used to isolate PBMCs, with at least 6.5 million per sample. Trizol reagent was used to extract total RNA from the PBMCs, yielding at least 6 micrograms per sample. Naive CD45RAhigh/CD27high T cell percentages were measured by flow cytometry on a PBMC aliquot from every donor. The method behind the library was 5' RACE. Instrument on record: Illumina HiSeq 2500. The second PCR ran for about 7 to 11 cycles and used a J-beta primer mix along with a sample-barcoded 5' primer. Each TCR beta cDNA molecule received a unique molecular identifier from a template-switch 5' adaptor carrying 12 random nucleotides. At least 2.5 million CDR3-containing paired-end reads were obtained from each sample. All of the RNA was converted into first-strand cDNA using the Mint cDNA synthesis kit, with a TRBC-specific oligonucleotide serving as the primer. Following uracil-DNA glycosylase treatment, a first 18-cycle PCR with universal primers M1SS and BC2_uni_R was performed on all cDNA. The source study handled its data this way. For normalization, 1 million high-quality reads, each with a distinct molecular identifier, were randomly selected from each sample. Instead of being binned into consensus sequences, reads that shared molecular identifiers were thrown out. CDR3 identification, clonotype clustering and error correction used MiTCR with a Q25 quality threshold and the strictest error-elimination algorithm. A nonparametric unseen species model with Euler transformation was used to estimate lower-bound total TCR beta diversity. The public reads were quality trimmed at Q25 with fastp and then assembled into clones with MiXCR by TCRdb, keeping productive beta chains. Rows merge per CDR3 protein into single entries with the most common DNA and genes. The V and J calls and clone size are TCRdb's, not the authors'. In all, the sample holds 1.5 million or so distinct CDR3 sequences, and about 42% of those were seen once. The top ten clonotypes cover less than 5% of the sample.

The source is a woman aged 18-35 years in good health. The source material was blood.

For the CDR3, the sequence is CASSPDRGRYEQYF. DNA sequence: TGCGCCAGCAGCCCGGACAGGGGTCGTTACGAGCAGTACTTC. This chain joins TRBV4-3 to TRBJ2-7, with 9 bases aligning to TRBD1. CDR1 LGHNA and CDR2 YSLEER were looked up in the germline V gene. The junction shows trimming of 4 bases on V and 4 bases on J, and the gene matches do not reach 5 bases of it. The CDR3 holds 14 amino acids from the cysteine to the phenylalanine. Only the CDR3 portion is preserved as DNA: 42 bases, with reading frame beginning at the first base.